This entry lists 17 T cell receptor beta chains sequenced from one sample in a study of blood T cell repertoires in COVID-19. The protocol was immunoSEQ multiplex PCR, while the TCRdb copy is restricted to in-frame clones and leaves out a portion. Counted here are about 340,000 clones, around 86% occurring once; the ten biggest clones make up about 6%. Sequenced input: peripheral blood. All receptors derive from a woman aged 50 to 60 with COVID-19, enrolled during active disease.

This chain joins TRBV30 and TRBJ2-1; 7 bases fit TRBD1. CDR1 is GTSNPN, CDR2 SVGIG, per germline (reference sequence). Trimming removed 2 bases from V and 6 bases from J; junction bases left unmatched: 4. The CDR3 is made up of 13 amino acids. This CDR3 is CAWSNRGFNEQFF. In DNA, the CDR3 is TGTGCCTGGAGTAACAGGGGATTCAATGAGCAGTTCTTC.

The chain couples TRBV27 to TRBJ1-2; 12 bases line up with TRBD1. The CDR3 totals 15 residues. V was clipped by 5 bases and J by 4 bases; unmatched bases: 5. In germline, CDR1 is MNHEY, CDR2 SMNVEV (reference sequence). CDR3 amino acids: CASSPGTGGGYGYTF. CDR3 bases: TGTGCCAGCAGTCCCGGGACAGGGGGCGGCTATGGCTACACCTTC.

This clone was observed many times. The chain's CDR3 is CAWGFGDGELFF. Here the CDR3 DNA reads TGTGCCTGGGGTTTCGGGGACGGGGAGCTGTTTTTT. The chain employs TRBV30 and TRBJ2-2; D is possibly TRBD2 (5 bases). The CDR3 is 12 residues long. Germline assignment: CDR1 GTSNPN and CDR2 SVGIG (reference sequence). The ends were cut back, 5 bases at V and 7 bases at J, with 11 bases in the middle.

J is TRBJ1-4 and V is TRBV30; D is perhaps TRBD1 (6 bases). The V end lost 3 bases, the J end lost 3 bases, and 11 bases lay between the germline ends. The germline gives CDR1 GTSNPN, CDR2 SVGIG (reference sequence). The CDR3 is 14 amino acids. The CDR3 region is CAWSQGSSNEKLFF. CDR3 bases: TGTGCCTGGAGCCAGGGGTCGTCTAATGAAAAACTGTTTTTT.

V usage is TRBV5-1 and J usage is TRBJ1-1; D may be TRBD1 (5 bases). The germline CDR1 and CDR2 sequences are SGHRS and YFSETQ. V was clipped by 1 base and J by 6 bases, with 13 bases between them. The CDR3 contains 14 residues. The CDR3 sequence is CASSLSGGSAEAFF. CDR3 in DNA: TGCGCCAGCAGCTTGTCGGGGGGTAGCGCTGAAGCTTTCTTT.

This rearrangement joins TRBV19 to TRBJ2-3; 10 bases align to TRBD2. Germline CDR1 LNHDA, CDR2 SQIVND (reference sequence). Unmatched junction bases numbered 1, after V lost 3 bases and J lost 1 base. The CDR3 spans 15 residues. The CDR3 spells CASSIGLAGTDTQYF. The CDR3 DNA follows: TGTGCCAGTAGTATTGGACTAGCGGGCACAGATACGCAGTATTTT. Looking up the rest from reference TRBV19 and TRBJ2-3 gives the full variable domain: DGGITQSPKYLFRKEGQNVTLSCEQNLNHDAMYWYRQDPGQGLRLIYYSQIVNDFQKGDIAEGYSVSREKKESFPLTVTSAQKNPTAFYLCASSIGLAGTDTQYFGPGTRLTVL.

This chain uses TRBV10-2 with TRBJ2-1; 10 bases agree with TRBD2. The CDR3 extends over 15 amino acids. Looked up from germline, CDR1 is WSHSY and CDR2 is SAAADI. After removal of 2 bases from V and 9 bases from J, the junction contained 7 bases not matched to a gene. The CDR3 coding sequence is TGCGCCAGCAGTGAGCTGACTAGCGGGTTAGGTGAGCAGTTCTTC. Translation: CASSELTSGLGEQFF.

This clone has just one count. The CDR3 region has the DNA TGTGCCAGCAGTTCGGCAGGGGCTAGGGACGAGCAGTACTTC. Protein sequence: CASSSAGARDEQYF. This chain joins TRBV28 and TRBJ2-7; the D gene is possibly TRBD1 (6 bases). There are 14 residues in the CDR3. Germline loops: CDR1 MDHEN, CDR2 SYDVKM. The V and J ends lost 4 bases and 5 bases respectively, with 15 bases between them.

This chain connects TRBV24-1 to TRBJ2-1; tentatively, D is TRBD1 (6 bases). Germline CDR1 KGHDR, CDR2 SFDVKD. V was shortened by 3 bases and J by 2 bases, with 10 bases between the two germline ends. There are 15 residues in the CDR3. The CDR3 loop is CATSDQGLPYNEQFF. CDR3 in DNA: TGTGCCACCAGTGATCAGGGGTTACCCTACAATGAGCAGTTCTTC.

The V gene is TRBV19, the J gene TRBJ1-5; 8 positions agree with TRBD1. CDR1 is LNHDA, CDR2 SQIVND, per germline (reference sequence). The CDR3 covers 16 residues. V lost 6 bases, J lost 9 bases, and 16 bases stayed unmatched. The CDR3: CASRTGQGWGGMPQHF. The CDR3 DNA is TGTGCCAGTAGAACAGGACAGGGCTGGGGGGGAATGCCCCAGCATTTT. The full variable domain, in which reference TRBV19 and TRBJ1-5 provide the parts outside the CDR3, is DGGITQSPKYLFRKEGQNVTLSCEQNLNHDAMYWYRQDPGQGLRLIYYSQIVNDFQKGDIAEGYSVSREKKESFPLTVTSAQKNPTAFYLCASRTGQGWGGMPQHFGDGTRLSIL.

This clone came up once. The chain links TRBV5-1 to TRBJ2-7, with 7 bases fitting TRBD1. The CDR3 has 14 residues. In germline, CDR1 is SGHRS, CDR2 YFSETQ. Trimming removed 4 bases from V and 4 bases from J; junction bases left unmatched: 8. The CDR3 nucleotides are TGCGCCAGCAGCGGGAAAACAGGGGAGTACGAGCAGTACTTC. Protein sequence: CASSGKTGEYEQYF. Variable domain in full (rest from reference TRBV5-1 and TRBJ2-7): KAGVTQTPRYLIKTRGQQVTLSCSPISGHRSVSWYQQTPGQGLQFLFEYFSETQRNKGNFPGRFSGRQFSNSRSEMNVSTLELGDSALYLCASSGKTGEYEQYFGPGTRLTVT.

The chain carries TRBV5-6 and TRBJ2-5, with D perhaps matching TRBD1 (6 bases). From germline, CDR1 is SGHDT and CDR2 YYEEEE. This CDR3 region has 15 residues. V lost 4 bases and J lost 5, with 18 bases in between. The CDR3 DNA sequence: TGTGCCAGCAGCCCCGGCGGACAGAACGCGGAGACCCAGTACTTC. As protein: CASSPGGQNAETQYF.

The genes are TRBV10-2 and TRBJ1-1, with D tentatively TRBD1 (5 bases). The germline V and J ends were trimmed by 6 bases and 1 base, with 6 bases remaining between them. CDR3 length: 12 residues. Germline lookup yields CDR1 WSHSY and CDR2 SAAADI. CDR3 coding DNA: TGCGCCAGCAGCACAGGGAACACTGAAGCTTTCTTT. It yields the protein CASSTGNTEAFF.

The chain links TRBV19 to TRBJ2-7; TRBD2 aligns across 11 bases. From germline, CDR1 is LNHDA and CDR2 SQIVND (reference sequence). V lost 2 bases and J lost 12; bases outside the gene matches: 6. The CDR3 runs 13 residues. The CDR3 region is CASSISLAGGMYF. In DNA form, the CDR3 reads TGTGCCAGTAGTATATCTCTAGCGGGAGGAATGTACTTC.

This clone was recorded a few times. This chain links TRBV30 with TRBJ1-1; the D gene is possibly TRBD1 (6 bases). Germline lookup yields CDR1 GTSNPN and CDR2 SVGIG (reference sequence). The CDR3 is 13 residues long. Trimming stripped 4 bases from V and 2 bases from J, with 11 bases between. DNA of the CDR3: TGTGCCTGGACTCAGGGGAAAAACACTGAAGCTTTCTTT. It yields the protein CAWTQGKNTEAFF.

The V and J genes are TRBV5-1 and TRBJ2-5; TRBD2 matches at 11 bases. This CDR3 region has 14 residues. Germline CDR1 reads SGHRS; CDR2 reads YFSETQ. The J segment lost 4 bases and the V segment lost 4 bases, leaving 3 bases of the junction unmatched. CDR3 protein: CASSPGLAGETQYF. As DNA, the CDR3 is TGCGCCAGCAGCCCCGGACTAGCGGGAGAGACCCAGTACTTC. The full variable domain, with the rest looked up from reference TRBV5-1 and TRBJ2-5, is KAGVTQTPRYLIKTRGQQVTLSCSPISGHRSVSWYQQTPGQGLQFLFEYFSETQRNKGNFPGRFSGRQFSNSRSEMNVSTLELGDSALYLCASSPGLAGETQYFGPGTRLLVL.

V and J are TRBV14 and TRBJ2-5; D perhaps matches TRBD1 (6 bases). The CDR3 loop spans 16 amino acids. The V gene's germline CDR1 is SGHDN and CDR2 FVKESK. The germline V and J ends were trimmed by 9 bases and 4 bases, with 24 bases remaining between them. CDR3 loop: CASSLGTREAVETQYF. In DNA form, the CDR3 reads TGTGCCAGTTCCCTAGGGACAAGAGAAGCGGTAGAGACCCAGTACTTC.